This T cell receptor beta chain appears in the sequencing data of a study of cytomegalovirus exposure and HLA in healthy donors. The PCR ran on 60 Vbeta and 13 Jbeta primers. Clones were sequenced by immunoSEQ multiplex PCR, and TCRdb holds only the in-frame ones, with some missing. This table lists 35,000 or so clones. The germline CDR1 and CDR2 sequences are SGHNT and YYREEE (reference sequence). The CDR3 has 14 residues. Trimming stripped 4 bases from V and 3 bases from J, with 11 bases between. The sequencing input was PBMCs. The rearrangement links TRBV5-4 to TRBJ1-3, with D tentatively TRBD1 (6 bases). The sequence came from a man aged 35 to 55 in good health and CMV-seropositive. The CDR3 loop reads CASSPGQFGNTIYF. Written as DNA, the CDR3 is TGTGCCAGCAGCCCTGGACAGTTTGGAAACACCATATATTTT.